This TCR beta chain was identified in a study of blood T cell repertoires in COVID-19. Study-level background: T cells, B-cell-depleted T cells, or PBMCs provided the cDNA or gDNA that served as material.

Produced via immunoSEQ multiplex PCR; TCRdb's table is partial and in-frame only. The sample records around 110,000 clones, about 80% being singletons. CDR3 length: 18 residues. Germline trimming cut 2 bases from V and 3 bases from J; bases unmatched to any gene: 12. The germline CDR1 and CDR2 sequences are MGHDK and SYGVNS. The sample comprised peripheral blood. This receptor was taken from a man aged 65 to 85 with active or convalescent COVID-19. The rearrangement uses TRBV25-1 and TRBJ2-2; 7 bases align to TRBD2. DNA for the CDR3: TGTGCCAGCAGTGAAGTCGGCGGGAGAAAAGGGTACACCGGGGAGCTGTTTTTT. Protein product: CASSEVGGRKGYTGELFF. Variable domain in full (rest from reference TRBV25-1 and TRBJ2-2): EADIYQTPRYLVIGTGKKITLECSQTMGHDKMYWYQQDPGMELHLIHYSYGVNSTEKGDLSSESTVSRIRTEHFPLTLESARPSHTSQYLCASSEVGGRKGYTGELFFGEGSRLTVL.